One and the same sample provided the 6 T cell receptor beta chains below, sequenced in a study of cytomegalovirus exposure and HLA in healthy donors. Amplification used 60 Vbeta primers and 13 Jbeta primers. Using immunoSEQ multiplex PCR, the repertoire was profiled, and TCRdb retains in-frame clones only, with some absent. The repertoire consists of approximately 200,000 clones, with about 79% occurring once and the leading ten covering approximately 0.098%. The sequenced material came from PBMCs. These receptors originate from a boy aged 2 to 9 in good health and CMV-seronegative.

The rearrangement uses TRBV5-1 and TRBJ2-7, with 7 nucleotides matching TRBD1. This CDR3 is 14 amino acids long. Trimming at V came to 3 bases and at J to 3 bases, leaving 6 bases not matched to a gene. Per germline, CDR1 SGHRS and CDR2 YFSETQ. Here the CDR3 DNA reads TGCGCCAGCAGCTACCGGGACAGAAGCTACGAGCAGTACTTC. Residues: CASSYRDRSYEQYF.

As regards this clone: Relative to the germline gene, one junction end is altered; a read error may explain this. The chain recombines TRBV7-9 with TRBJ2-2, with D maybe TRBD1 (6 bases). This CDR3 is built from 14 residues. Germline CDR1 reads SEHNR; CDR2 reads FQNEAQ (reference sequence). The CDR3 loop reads CSSSLGQNTGELFF. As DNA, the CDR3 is TGTTCCAGCAGCTTGGGACAGAACACCGGGGAGCTGTTTTTT.

The CDR3 DNA follows: TGTGCCAGCAGCTTGGGGACAGGGCGCTCCTACAATGAGCAGTTCTTC. As protein: CASSLGTGRSYNEQFF. The chain carries TRBV5-5 and TRBJ2-1, with 8 bases lining up with TRBD1. Losses at the gene ends were 0 bases for V and 0 bases for J; bases not matched to a gene: 2. The CDR3 spans 16 residues. Germline CDR1 reads SGHKS; CDR2 reads YYEKEE (reference sequence). Combining the CDR3 with reference TRBV5-5 and TRBJ2-1 gives the whole variable domain DAGVTQSPTHLIKTRGQQVTLRCSPISGHKSVSWYQQVLGQGPQFIFQYYEKEERGRGNFPDRFSARQFPNYSSELNVNALLLGDSALYLCASSLGTGRSYNEQFFGPGTRLTVL.

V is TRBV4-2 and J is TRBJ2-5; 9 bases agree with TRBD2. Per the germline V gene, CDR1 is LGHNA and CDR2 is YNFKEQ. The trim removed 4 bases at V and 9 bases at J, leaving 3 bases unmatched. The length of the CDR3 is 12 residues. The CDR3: CASSRAGGPQYF. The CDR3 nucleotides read TGTGCCAGCAGCCGGGCGGGGGGGCCCCAGTACTTC.

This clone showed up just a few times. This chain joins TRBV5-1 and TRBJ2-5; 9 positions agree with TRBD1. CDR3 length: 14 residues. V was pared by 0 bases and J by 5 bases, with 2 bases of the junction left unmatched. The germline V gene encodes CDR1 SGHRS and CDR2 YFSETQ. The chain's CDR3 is CASSLGTGDETQYF. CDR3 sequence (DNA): TGCGCCAGCAGCTTGGGGACAGGGGACGAGACCCAGTACTTC.

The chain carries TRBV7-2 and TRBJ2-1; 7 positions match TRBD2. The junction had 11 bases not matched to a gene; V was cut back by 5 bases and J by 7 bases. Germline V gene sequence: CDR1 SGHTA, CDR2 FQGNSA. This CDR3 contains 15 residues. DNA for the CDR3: TGTGCCAGCAGCCCCCGGTGGTTGCGGGGGAATGAGCAGTTCTTC. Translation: CASSPRWLRGNEQFF.